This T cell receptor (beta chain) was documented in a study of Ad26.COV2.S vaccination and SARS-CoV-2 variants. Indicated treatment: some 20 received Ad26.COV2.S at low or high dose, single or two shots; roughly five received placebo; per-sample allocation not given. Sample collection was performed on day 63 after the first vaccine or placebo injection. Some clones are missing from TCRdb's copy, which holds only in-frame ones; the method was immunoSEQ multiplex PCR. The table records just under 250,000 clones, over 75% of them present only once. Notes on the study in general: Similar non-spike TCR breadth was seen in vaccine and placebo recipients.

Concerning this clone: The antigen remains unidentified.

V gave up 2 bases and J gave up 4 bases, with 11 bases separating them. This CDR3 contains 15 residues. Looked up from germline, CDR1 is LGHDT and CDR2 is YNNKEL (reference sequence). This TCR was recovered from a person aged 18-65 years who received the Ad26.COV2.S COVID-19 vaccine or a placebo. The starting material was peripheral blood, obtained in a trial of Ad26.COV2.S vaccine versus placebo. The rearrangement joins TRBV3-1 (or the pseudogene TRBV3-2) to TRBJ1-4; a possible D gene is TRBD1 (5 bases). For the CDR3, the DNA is TGTGCCAGCAGCCAAAGTGACAGCCTTAATGAAAAACTGTTTTTT. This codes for CASSQSDSLNEKLFF.